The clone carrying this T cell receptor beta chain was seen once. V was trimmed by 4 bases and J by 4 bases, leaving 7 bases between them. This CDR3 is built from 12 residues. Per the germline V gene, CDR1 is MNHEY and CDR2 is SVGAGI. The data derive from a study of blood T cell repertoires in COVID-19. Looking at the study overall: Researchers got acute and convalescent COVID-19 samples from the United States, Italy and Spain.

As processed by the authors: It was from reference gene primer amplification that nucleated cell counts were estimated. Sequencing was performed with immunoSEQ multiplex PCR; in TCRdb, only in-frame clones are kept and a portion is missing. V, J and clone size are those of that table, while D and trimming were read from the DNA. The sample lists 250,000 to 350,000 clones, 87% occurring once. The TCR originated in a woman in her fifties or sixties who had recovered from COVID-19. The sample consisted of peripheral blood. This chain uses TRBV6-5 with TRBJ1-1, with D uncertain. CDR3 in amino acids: CASSWEGTEAFF. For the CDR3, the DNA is TGTGCCAGCAGTTGGGAGGGCACTGAAGCTTTCTTT.